This T cell receptor beta chain derives from a study of patients and donors after allogeneic stem cell transplantation. TCRdb ran MiXCR on the RT-PCR reads and lists one entry per CDR3 protein. The profile covers over 150,000 distinct CDR3 sequences, with approximately 28% appearing a single time and about 3.3% taken by the ten largest. In germline, CDR1 is SQVTM, CDR2 ANQGSEA. The V gene lost 6 bases and the J gene lost 2 bases, with 17 bases spanning the gap. The CDR3 runs to 14 residues. The genes are TRBV29-1 and TRBJ2-7; a weak D match, TRBD2 (5 bases). The sequence derives from a human donor who was either an allogeneic HSCT recipient or a stem cell or donor lymphocyte infusion donor (not recorded which). It is not recorded whose cells these are; they may come from a transplant donor. Sequencing used blood, either unsorted or a sorted T cell fraction (not recorded which). CDR3 sequence (DNA): TGCAGCGTCGGGAACTACCGGGCCCCCTACGAGCAGTACTTC. Encoded protein: CSVGNYRAPYEQYF.